This record concerns one T cell receptor beta chain sequence. The target antigen is unknown. The length of the CDR3 is 17 residues. The trim removed 3 bases at V and 1 base at J, leaving 5 bases unmatched. The source of the sample is a study of T cells after yellow fever vaccination. Study details: Fractions containing few cells were prepared with SMART-Seq v4 Ultra Low Input. Regarding the study as a whole: Few clonotypes appeared in both CD4 and CD8 compartments.

TCRdb reanalysed the 5' RACE reads using MiXCR and keeps one entry per CDR3 protein. The sample lists hundreds of thousands of distinct CDR3 sequences; roughly 12% were seen once. This sequence was found in a man younger than 45 who received the YFV17D yellow fever vaccine. This material consisted of PBMCs, taken on the day of the yellow fever booster vaccination. V is TRBV12-3 or TRBV12-4 and J is TRBJ2-2, with 10 bases aligning to TRBD2. The CDR3 sequence is CASSFILAGRNTGELFF. In DNA form, the CDR3 reads TGTGCCAGCAGTTTCATACTAGCGGGAAGGAACACCGGGGAGCTGTTTTTT.